This record covers a single T cell receptor (beta chain). The sample originates from a study of blood T cell repertoires in COVID-19. Study in general: COVID-19 samples from acute and convalescent phases originated in the United States, Italy and Spain. T cells, B-cell-depleted T cells, or PBMCs provided the cDNA or gDNA that served as material.

Authors' methods: Estimates of nucleated cell counts were drawn from the amplification of reference gene primers. Some clones are missing from TCRdb's copy, which holds only in-frame ones; the method was immunoSEQ multiplex PCR. D and trimming were read from the DNA, whereas the V and J calls and clone size are those reported in that table. The top ten clones hold 7.5% to 9.5% of a sample with 180,000 or so clones, about 85% of them seen once. The CDR3 totals 16 residues. From germline, CDR1 is LGHNA and CDR2 YNFKEQ. The V gene end was trimmed by 4 bases and the J gene end by 8 bases; junction bases not matched to a gene: 13.

The chain employs TRBV4-2 and TRBJ2-1; 8 bases line up with TRBD2. The sample consisted of peripheral blood. This sequence originates from a woman aged 60-70 years with acute or convalescent COVID-19. The DNA of the CDR3 is TGTGCCAGCAGCCTCCCGGACGCGGCCGGGAGGGATGAGCAGTTCTTC. Encoded protein: CASSLPDAAGRDEQFF.